The clone carrying this T cell receptor beta chain was counted ten times or more. Its antigen is undetermined. This record belongs to a study of breast tumors, draining lymph nodes, adjacent tissues. TCRdb passed the multiplex PCR reads through MiXCR, listing each CDR3 protein once. The repertoire holds under 150,000 distinct CDR3 sequences, 20% to 25% seen once, with roughly 2.5% in the top ten. Germline V gene data show CDR1 as LGHNA and CDR2 as YNFKEQ. Trimming took off 0 bases at V and 5 bases at J, with 19 bases between the two ends. This CDR3 spans 18 amino acids. Samples came from axillary lymph nodes draining the breast cancer. Study-wide points: Tumor repertoires ranked between lymph nodes and nontumor tissue in diversity, with V and J gene preferences. The lymph node origin of tumor T cells was framed as consistent with a hypothesis, not demonstrated.

This sequence was found in a female donor with breast cancer. Some clones in this sample may be carry-over from other donors' samples. This chain links TRBV4-2 with TRBJ2-2, with D perhaps matching TRBD1 (8 bases). Sequencing was done on a sample of axillary lymph node tissue. CDR3 sequence (DNA): TGTGCCAGCAGCCAAGAAGGGGGGGGCGGGACAGGTACCGGGGAGCTGTTTTTT. It yields the protein CASSQEGGGGTGTGELFF.